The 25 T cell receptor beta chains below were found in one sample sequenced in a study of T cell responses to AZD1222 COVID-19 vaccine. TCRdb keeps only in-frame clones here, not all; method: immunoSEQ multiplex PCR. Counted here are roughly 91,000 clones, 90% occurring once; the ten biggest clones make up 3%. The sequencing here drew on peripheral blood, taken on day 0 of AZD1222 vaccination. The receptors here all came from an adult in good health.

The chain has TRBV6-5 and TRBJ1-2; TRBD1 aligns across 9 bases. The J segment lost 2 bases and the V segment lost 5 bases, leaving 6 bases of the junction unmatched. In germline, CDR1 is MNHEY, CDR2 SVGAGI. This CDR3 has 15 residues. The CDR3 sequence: CASSTGTGLNYGYTF. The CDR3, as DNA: TGTGCCAGCAGTACCGGGACAGGGTTGAACTATGGCTACACCTTC.

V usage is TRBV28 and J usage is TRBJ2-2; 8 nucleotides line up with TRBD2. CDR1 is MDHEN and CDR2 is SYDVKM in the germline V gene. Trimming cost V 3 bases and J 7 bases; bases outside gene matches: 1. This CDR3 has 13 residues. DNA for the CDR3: TGTGCCAGCAGTTTTCGGGAGGGCGGGGAGCTGTTTTTT. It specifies CASSFREGGELFF.

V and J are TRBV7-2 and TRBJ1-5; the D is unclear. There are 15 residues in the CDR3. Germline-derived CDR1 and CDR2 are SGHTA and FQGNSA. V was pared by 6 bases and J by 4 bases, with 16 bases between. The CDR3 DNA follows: TGTGCCAGCAGGAGAAACCTAGGAGGGAATCAGCCCCAGCATTTT. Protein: CASRRNLGGNQPQHF.

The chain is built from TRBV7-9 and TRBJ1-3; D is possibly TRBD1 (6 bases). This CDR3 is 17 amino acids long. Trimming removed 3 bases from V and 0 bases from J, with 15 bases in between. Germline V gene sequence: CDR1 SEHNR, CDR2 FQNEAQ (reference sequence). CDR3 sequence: CASSFPAGGRSGNTIYF. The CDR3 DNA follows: TGTGCCAGCAGCTTTCCGGCGGGGGGCCGCTCTGGAAACACCATATATTTT. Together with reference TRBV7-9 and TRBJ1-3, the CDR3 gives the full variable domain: DTGVSQNPRHKITKRGQNVTFRCDPISEHNRLYWYRQTLGQGPEFLTYFQNEAQLEKSRLLSDRFSAERPKGSFSTLEIQRTEQGDSAMYLCASSFPAGGRSGNTIYFGEGSWLTVV.

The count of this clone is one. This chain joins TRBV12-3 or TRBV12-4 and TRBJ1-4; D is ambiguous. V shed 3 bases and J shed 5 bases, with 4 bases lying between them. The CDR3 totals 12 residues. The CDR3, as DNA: TGTGCCAGCAGTTTCGCCAATGAAAAACTGTTTTTT. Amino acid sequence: CASSFANEKLFF.

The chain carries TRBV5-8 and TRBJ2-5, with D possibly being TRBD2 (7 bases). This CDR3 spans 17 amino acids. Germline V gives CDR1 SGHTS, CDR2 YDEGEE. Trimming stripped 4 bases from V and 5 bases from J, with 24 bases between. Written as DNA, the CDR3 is TGTGCCAGCAGCATAGGAGGAGGGGGGGTACTCAGTGAGACCCAGTACTTC. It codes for CASSIGGGGVLSETQYF. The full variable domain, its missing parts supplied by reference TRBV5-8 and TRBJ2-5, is EAGVTQSPTHLIKTRGQQATLRCSPISGHTSVYWYQQALGLGLQFLLWYDEGEERNRGNFPPRFSGRQFPNYSSELNVNALELEDSALYLCASSIGGGGVLSETQYFGPGTRLLVL.

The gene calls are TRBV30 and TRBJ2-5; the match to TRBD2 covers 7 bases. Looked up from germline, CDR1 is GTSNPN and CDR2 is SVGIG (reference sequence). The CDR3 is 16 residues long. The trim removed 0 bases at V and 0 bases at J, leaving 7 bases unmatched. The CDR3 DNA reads TGTGCCTGGAGTGTACCCGGCGGGGGATACCAAGAGACCCAGTACTTC. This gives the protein CAWSVPGGGYQETQYF.

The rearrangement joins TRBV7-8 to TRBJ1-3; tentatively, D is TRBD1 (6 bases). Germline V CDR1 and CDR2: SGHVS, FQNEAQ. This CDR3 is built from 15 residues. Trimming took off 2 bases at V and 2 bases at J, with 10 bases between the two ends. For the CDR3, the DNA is TGTGCCAGCAGCTTAAGGGGGACGGCTGGAAACACCATATATTTT. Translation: CASSLRGTAGNTIYF.

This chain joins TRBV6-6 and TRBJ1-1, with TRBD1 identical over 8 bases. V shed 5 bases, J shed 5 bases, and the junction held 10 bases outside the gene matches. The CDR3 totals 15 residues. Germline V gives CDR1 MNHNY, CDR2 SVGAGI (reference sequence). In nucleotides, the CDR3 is TGTGCCAGCAGTGACCGACAGGGGAGGGATACTGAAGCTTTCTTT. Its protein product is CASSDRQGRDTEAFF.

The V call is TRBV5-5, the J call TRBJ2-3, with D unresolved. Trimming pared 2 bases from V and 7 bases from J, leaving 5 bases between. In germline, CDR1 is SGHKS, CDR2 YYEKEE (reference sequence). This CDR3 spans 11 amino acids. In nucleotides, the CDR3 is TGTGCCAGCAGCTTTCAGAATACGCAGTATTTT. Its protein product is CASSFQNTQYF.

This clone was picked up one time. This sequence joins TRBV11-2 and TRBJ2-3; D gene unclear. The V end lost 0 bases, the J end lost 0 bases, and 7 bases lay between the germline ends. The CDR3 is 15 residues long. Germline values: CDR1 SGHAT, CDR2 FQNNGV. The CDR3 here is CASSLDAPSTDTQYF. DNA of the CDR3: TGTGCCAGCAGCTTAGACGCACCTAGCACAGATACGCAGTATTTT.

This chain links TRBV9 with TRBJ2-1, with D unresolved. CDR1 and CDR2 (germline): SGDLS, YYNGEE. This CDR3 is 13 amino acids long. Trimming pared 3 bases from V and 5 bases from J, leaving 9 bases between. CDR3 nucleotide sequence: TGTGCCAGCAGCGGTCGACCCAACAATGAGCAGTTCTTC. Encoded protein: CASSGRPNNEQFF.

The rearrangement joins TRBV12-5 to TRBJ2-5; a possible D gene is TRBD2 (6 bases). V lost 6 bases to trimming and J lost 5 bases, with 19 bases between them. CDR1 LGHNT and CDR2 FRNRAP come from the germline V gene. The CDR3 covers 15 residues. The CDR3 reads CASGLNSHRGETQYF. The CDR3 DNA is TGTGCTAGTGGCCTAAACAGCCACCGGGGGGAGACCCAGTACTTC.

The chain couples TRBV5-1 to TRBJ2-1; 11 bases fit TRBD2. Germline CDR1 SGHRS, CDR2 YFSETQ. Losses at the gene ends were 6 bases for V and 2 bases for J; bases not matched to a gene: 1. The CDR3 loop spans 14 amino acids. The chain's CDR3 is CASKGLAAYNEQFF. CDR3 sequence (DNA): TGCGCCAGCAAGGGACTAGCGGCCTACAATGAGCAGTTCTTC.

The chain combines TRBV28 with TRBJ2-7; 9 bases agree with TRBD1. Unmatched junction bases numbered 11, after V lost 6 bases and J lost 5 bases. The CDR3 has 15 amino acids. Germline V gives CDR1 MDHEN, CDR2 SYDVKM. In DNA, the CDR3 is TGTGCCAGCAGGCTGACCGGGACAGGGAATAACGAGCAGTACTTC. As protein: CASRLTGTGNNEQYF. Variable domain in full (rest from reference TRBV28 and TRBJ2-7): DVKVTQSSRYLVKRTGEKVFLECVQDMDHENMFWYRQDPGLGLRLIYFSYDVKMKEKGDIPEGYSVSREKKERFSLILESASTNQTSMYLCASRLTGTGNNEQYFGPGTRLTVT.

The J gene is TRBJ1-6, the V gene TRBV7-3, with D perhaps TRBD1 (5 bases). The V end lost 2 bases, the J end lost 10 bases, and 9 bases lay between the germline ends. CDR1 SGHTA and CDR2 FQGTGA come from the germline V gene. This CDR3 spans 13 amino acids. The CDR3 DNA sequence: TGTGCCAGCAGCTTAGGGGGGGAATCACCCCTCCACTTT. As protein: CASSLGGESPLHF.

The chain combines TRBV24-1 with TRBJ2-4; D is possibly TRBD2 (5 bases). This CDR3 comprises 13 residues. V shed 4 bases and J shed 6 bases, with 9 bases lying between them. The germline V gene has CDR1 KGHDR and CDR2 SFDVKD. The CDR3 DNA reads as TGTGCCACCAGTGACCCTGGACTAAACATTCAGTACTTC. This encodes CATSDPGLNIQYF.

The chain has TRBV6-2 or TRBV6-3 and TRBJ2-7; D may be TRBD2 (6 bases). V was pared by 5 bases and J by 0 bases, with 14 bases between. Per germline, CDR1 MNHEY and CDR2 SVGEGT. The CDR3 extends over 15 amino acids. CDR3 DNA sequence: TGTGCCAGCAGTCACAGCCGGGACTTCTCCTACGAGCAGTACTTC. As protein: CASSHSRDFSYEQYF.

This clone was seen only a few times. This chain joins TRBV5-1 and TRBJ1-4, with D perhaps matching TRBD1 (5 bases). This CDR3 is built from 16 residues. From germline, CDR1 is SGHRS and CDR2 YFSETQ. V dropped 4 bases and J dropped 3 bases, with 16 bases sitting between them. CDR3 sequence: CASSRDPGSSNEKLFF. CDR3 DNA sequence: TGCGCCAGCAGCCGGGACCCAGGGTCGTCTAATGAAAAACTGTTTTTT.

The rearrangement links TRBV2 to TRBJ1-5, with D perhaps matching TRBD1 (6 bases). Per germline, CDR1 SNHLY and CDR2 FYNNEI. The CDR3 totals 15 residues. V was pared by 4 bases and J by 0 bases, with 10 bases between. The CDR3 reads CASSAQGHSNQPQHF. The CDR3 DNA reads TGTGCCAGCAGTGCTCAGGGACATAGCAATCAGCCCCAGCATTTT.

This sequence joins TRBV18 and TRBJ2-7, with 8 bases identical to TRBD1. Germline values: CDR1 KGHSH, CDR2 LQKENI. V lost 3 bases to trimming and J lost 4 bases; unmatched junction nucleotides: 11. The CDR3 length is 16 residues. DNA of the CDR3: TGTGCCAGCTCACCGGCAGGGGGCAATGGGTGGTACGAGCAGTACTTC. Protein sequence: CASSPAGGNGWYEQYF.

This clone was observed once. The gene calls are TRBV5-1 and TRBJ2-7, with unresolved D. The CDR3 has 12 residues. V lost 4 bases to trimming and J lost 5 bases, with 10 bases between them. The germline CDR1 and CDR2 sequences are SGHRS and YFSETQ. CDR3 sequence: CASSLRGDEQYF. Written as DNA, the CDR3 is TGCGCCAGCAGCCTTCGTGGGGACGAGCAGTACTTC.

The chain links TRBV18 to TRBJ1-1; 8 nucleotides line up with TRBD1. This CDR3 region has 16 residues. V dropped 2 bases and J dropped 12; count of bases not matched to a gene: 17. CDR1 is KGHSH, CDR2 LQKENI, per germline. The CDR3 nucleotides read TGTGCCAGCTCACCAACCGTTTTACCAGGGGGCAGAGAAACTTTCTTT. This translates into CASSPTVLPGGRETFF. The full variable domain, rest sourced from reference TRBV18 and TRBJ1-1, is NAGVMQNPRHLVRRRGQEARLRCSPMKGHSHVYWYRQLPEEGLKFMVYLQKENIIDESGMPKERFSAEFPKEGPSILRIQQVVRGDSAAYFCASSPTVLPGGRETFFGQGTRLTVV.

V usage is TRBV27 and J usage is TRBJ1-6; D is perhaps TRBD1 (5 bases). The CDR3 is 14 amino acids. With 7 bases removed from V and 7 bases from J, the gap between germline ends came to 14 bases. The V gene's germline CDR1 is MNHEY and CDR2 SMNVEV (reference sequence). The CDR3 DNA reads TGTGCCAGCACGCCGGGACGCCTAAATTCACCCCTCCACTTT. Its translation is CASTPGRLNSPLHF.

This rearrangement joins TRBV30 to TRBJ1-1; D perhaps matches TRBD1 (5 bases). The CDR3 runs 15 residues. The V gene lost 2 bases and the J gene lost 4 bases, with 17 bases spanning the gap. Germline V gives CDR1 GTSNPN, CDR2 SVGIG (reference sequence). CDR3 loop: CAWSPGPRRGTEAFF. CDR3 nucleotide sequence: TGTGCCTGGAGTCCCGGGCCCCGAAGGGGCACTGAAGCTTTCTTT.